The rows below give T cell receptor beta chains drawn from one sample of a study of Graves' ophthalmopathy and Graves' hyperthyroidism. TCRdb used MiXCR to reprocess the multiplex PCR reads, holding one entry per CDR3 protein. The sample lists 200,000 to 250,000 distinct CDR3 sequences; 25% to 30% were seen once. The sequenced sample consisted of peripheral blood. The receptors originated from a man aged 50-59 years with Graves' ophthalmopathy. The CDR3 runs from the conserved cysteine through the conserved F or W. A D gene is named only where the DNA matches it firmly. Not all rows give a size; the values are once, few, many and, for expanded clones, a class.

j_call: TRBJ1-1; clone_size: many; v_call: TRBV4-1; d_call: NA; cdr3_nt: TGCGCCAGCAGCCCGGTACGGGGGGTCACTGAAGCTTTCTTT; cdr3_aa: CASSPVRGVTEAFF
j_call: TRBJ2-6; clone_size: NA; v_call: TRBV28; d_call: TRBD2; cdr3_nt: TGTGCCAGCAGGATGGGAGGGGATGCTGGGGCCAACGTCCTGACTTTC; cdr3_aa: CASRMGGDAGANVLTF
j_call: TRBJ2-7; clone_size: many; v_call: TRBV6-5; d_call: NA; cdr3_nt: TGTGCCAGCACTCAAAGTGCAGGGGCCTACGAGCAGTACTTC; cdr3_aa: CASTQSAGAYEQYF
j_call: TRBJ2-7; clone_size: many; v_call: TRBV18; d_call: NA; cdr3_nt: TGTGCCAGCTCACCAACGGGACGGGGCTCCTACGAGCAGTACTTC; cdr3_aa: CASSPTGRGSYEQYF
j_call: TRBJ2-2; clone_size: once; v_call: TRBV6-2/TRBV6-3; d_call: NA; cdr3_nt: TGTGCCAGCAGTTACTTGCAGGCAAGACGCACCGGGGAGCTGTTTTTT; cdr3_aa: CASSYLQARRTGELFF
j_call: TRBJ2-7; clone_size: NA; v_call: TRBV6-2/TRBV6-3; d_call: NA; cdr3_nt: TGTGCCAGCAGAGAACGGGACTCCGCCTACGAGCAGTACTTC; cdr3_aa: CASRERDSAYEQYF
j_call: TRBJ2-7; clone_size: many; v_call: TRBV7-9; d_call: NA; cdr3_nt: TGTGCCAGCAGCTTAGAAAGCAGAGTCTACGAGCAGTACTTC; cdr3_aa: CASSLESRVYEQYF
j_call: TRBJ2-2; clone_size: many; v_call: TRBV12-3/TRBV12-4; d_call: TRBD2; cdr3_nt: TGTGCCTGGGGGTTAACGTGGCTCCTAGCGGGAGTTACCGGGGAGCTGTTTTTT; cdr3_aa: CAWGLTWLLAGVTGELFF
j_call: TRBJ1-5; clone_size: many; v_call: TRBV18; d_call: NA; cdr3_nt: TGTGCCAGCTCATCTACTACAGGGAATCAGCCCCAGCATTTT; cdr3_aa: CASSSTTGNQPQHF
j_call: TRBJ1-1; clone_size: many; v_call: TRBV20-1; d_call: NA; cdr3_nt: TGCAGTGCTAGAGAGATGGGGGGAACCACTGAAGCTTTCTTT; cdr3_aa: CSAREMGGTTEAFF
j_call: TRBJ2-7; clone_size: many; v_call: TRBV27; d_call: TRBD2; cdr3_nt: TGTGCCAGCAGTTCAATCACCTCTAGCGGGTGGGGGTGGGAGCAGTACTTC; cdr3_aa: CASSSITSSGWGWEQYF
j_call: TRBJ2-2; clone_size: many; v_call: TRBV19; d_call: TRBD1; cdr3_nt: TGTGCCAGTACCTCGCAGGGGGCCGGGGAGCTGTTTTTT; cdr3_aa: CASTSQGAGELFF
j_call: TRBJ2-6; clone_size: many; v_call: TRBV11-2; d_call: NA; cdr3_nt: TGTGCCAGCAGCTTAGATGGCGAAAGGTACAACGTCCTGACTTTC; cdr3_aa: CASSLDGERYNVLTF
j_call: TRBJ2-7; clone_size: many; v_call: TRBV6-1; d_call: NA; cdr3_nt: TGTGCCAGCAGTGAGTCGCCACCCTACGAGCAGTACTTC; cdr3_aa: CASSESPPYEQYF
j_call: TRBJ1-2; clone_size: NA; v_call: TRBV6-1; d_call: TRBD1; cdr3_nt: TGTGCCAGCAGTGCATCGTTAGGACAGGGGGGAACTGACTATGGCTACACCTTC; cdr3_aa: CASSASLGQGGTDYGYTF
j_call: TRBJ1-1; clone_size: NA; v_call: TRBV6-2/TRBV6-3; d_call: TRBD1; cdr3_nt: TGTGCCAGCAGTCTAGACAGGGTGACGGCTTTCTTT; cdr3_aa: CASSLDRVTAFF
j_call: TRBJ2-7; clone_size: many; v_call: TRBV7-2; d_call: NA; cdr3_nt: TGTGCCAGCAGCTTCGGAGCGACCTACGAGCAGTACTTC; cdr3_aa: CASSFGATYEQYF
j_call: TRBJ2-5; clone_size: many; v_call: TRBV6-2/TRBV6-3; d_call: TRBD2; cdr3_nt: TGTGCCAGCAGTAAAGTCGGACTAGCGGGAGTTTGGCAAGAGACCCAGTACTTC; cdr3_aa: CASSKVGLAGVWQETQYF
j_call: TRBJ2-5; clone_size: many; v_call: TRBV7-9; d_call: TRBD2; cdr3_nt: TGTGCCAGCAGCCCACTAGCGGGAGTTGACGAGACCCAGTACTTC; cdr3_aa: CASSPLAGVDETQYF
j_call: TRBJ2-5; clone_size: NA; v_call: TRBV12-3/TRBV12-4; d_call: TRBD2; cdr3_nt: TGTGCCAGCAGTTTAGTAGCGGGAGATGCAGAGACCCAGTACTTC; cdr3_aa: CASSLVAGDAETQYF
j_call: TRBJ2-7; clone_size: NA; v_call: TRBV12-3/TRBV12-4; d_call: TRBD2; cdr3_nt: TGTGCCAGCAGTTTGCCTAGCGGGAGCGGAGAGCAGTACTTC; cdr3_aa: CASSLPSGSGEQYF
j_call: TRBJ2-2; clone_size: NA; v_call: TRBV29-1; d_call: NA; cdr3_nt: TGCAGCGTCGTTTTCGGGACCCGGGAGCTGTTTTTT; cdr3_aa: CSVVFGTRELFF
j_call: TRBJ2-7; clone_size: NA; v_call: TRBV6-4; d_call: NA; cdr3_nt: TGTGCCAGCCGCAAGCCCAGCCCGGGAATGAGTGAGCAGTACTTC; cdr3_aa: CASRKPSPGMSEQYF
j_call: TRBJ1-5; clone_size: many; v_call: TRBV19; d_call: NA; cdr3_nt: TGTGCCTCCAGGGGTGGTCAGCCCCAGCATTTT; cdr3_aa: CASRGGQPQHF
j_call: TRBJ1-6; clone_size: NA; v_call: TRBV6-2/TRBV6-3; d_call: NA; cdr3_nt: TGTGCCAGCAGTTACTCCAATAATTCACCCCTCCACTTT; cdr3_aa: CASSYSNNSPLHF
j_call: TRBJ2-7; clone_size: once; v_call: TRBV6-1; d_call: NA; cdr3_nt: TGTGCCAGCAGTGAATCCGGGTTGCGGAACTACGAGCAGTACTTC; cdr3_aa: CASSESGLRNYEQYF
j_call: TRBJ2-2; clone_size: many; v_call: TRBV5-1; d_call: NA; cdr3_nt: TGCGCCAGCAAGAACAATCCAAATTTGGCCGGGGAGCTGTTTTTT; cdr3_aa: CASKNNPNLAGELFF
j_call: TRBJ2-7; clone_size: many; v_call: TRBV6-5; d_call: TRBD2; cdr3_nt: TGTGCCAGCACGGAGACTAGCGGGAACTACGAGCAGTACTTC; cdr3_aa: CASTETSGNYEQYF
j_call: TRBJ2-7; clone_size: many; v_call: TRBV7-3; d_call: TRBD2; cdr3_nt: TGTGCCAGCAGCCCCCTAGCGGGGTCCCTCTGCGAGCAGTACTTC; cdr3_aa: CASSPLAGSLCEQYF
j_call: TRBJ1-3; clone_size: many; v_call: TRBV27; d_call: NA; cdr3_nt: TGTGCCAGCAGTGTGTTCCCTGGCTCTGGAAACACCATATATTTT; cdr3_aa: CASSVFPGSGNTIYF
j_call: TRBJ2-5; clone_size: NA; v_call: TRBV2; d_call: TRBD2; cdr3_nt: TGTGCCAGCAGTGCCTCGCGGGGGGCCGAAGAGACCCAGTACTTC; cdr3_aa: CASSASRGAEETQYF
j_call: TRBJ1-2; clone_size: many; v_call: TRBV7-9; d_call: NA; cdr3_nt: TGTGCCAGCAGCTTTGACAGAGCTAAGGGCTACACCTTC; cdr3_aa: CASSFDRAKGYTF
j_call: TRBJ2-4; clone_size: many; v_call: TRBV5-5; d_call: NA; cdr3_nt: TGTGCCAGCAAGGCTATCGGGGGTCCTCAGTACTTC; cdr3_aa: CASKAIGGPQYF
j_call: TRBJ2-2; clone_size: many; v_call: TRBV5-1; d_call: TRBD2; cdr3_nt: TGCGCCAGCAGCATCGCTGGACTAGCGGGATTCACCGGGGAGCTGTTTTTT; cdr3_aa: CASSIAGLAGFTGELFF
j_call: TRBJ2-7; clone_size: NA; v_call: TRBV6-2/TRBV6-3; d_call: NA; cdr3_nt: TGTGCCAGCACCCCCCCCTGGGACTCCACCTACGAGCAGTACTTC; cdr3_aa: CASTPPWDSTYEQYF
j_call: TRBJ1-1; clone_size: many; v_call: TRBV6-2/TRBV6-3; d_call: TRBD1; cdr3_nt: TGTGCCAGCAGTACCCAGGGGGTTCAGACTGAAGCTTTCTTT; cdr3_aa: CASSTQGVQTEAFF
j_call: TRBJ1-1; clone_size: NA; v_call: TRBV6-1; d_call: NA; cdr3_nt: TGTGCCAGCAGTGTGGACCGCTACACTGAAGCTTTCTTT; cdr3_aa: CASSVDRYTEAFF
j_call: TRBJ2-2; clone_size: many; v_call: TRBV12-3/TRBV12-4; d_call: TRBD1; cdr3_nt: TGTGCCAGCAGCGCGGGACAGGGGGCCTCCGGGGAGCTGTTTTTT; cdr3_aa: CASSAGQGASGELFF
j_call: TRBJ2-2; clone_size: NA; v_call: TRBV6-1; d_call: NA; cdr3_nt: TGTGCCAGCAGTCTGCAGGGACCACGCGTACCCGGGGAGCTGTTTTTT; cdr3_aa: CASSLQGPRVPGELFF
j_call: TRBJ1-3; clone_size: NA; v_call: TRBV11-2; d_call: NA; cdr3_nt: TGTGCCAGCAGCTTTGGGACTGGAAACACCATATATTTT; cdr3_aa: CASSFGTGNTIYF
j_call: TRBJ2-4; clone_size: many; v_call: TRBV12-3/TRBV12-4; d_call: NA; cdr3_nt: TGTGCCAGCAGTTTATCCGCCGTGACTTTAGCCAAAAACATTCAGTACTTC; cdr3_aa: CASSLSAVTLAKNIQYF